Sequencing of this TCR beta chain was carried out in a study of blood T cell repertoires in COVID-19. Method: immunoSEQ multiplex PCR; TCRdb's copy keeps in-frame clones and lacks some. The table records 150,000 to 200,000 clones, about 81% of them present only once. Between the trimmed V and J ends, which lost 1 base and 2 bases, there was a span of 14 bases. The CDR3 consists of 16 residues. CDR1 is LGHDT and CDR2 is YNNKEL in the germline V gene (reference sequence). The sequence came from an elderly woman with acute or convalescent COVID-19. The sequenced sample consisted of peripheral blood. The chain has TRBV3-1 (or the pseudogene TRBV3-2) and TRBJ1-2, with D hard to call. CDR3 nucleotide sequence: TGTGCCAGCAGCCAAGCGGCCCTCGGCGGAAACTATGGCTACACCTTC. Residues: CASSQAALGGNYGYTF.